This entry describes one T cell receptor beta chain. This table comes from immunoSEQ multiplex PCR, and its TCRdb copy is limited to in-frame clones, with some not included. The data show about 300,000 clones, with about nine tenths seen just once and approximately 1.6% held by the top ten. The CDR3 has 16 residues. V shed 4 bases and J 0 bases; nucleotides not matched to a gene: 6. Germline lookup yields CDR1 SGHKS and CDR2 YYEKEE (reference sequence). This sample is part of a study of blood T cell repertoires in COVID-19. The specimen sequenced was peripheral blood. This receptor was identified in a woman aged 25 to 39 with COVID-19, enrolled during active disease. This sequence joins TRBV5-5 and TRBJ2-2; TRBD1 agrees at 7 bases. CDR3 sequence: CASSIRGTTNTGELFF. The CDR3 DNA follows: TGTGCCAGCAGCATCAGGGGGACAACGAACACCGGGGAGCTGTTTTTT.